Ten or more counts support the clone carrying this TCR beta chain. These data are taken from a study of T-cell reconstitution after alpha-beta-depleted transplantation in children. The germline V and J ends were trimmed by 1 base and 3 bases, with 7 bases remaining between them. This CDR3 is 13 amino acids long. Germline CDR1 is LNHNV and CDR2 is YYDKDF (reference sequence). Unique molecular identifiers were incorporated during preparation of the TCRbeta library. MiXCR, run by TCRdb on the PCR reads, gives a single entry per CDR3 protein. The sample lists a few hundred thousand distinct CDR3 sequences, around 13% occurring once.

The chain links TRBV15 to TRBJ2-7; no definite D call. This specimen was PBMCs from the stem cell graft donor, taken from the stem cell graft. The TCR originated in a human donor who donated a stem cell graft to a child with combined immunodeficiency. CDR3 DNA sequence: TGTGCCACCAGCAGAGTGGCAGGCTACGAGCAGTACTTC. Amino acids: CATSRVAGYEQYF.